This T cell receptor beta chain derives from a study of T cells in Graves' hyperthyroidism and ophthalmopathy. Findings and limits, study-wide: Ophthalmopathy got predicted by the model a median roughly 6.1 months before its onset. Researchers found most expanded thyroid clonotypes above 0.001 in blood as well.

A word on this clonotype: What it binds is not known.

The CDR3 runs 17 residues. The J segment lost 6 bases and the V segment lost 5 bases, leaving 15 bases of the junction unmatched. Germline CDR1 is SGHTA and CDR2 is FQGTGA. Amplified TCR beta CDR3 regions came from RNA transcripts. An initial round of RT-PCR targeting the TCR CDR3 relied on the HTBI primer set. TCRdb re-called the multiplex PCR reads with MiXCR, one entry per CDR3 protein. The sample lists about 530,000 distinct CDR3 sequences; under 20% were seen once. Sequences were obtained from blood. The chain combines TRBV7-3 with TRBJ2-3; 9 bases line up with TRBD2. The sequence came from a woman under 30 with Graves' ophthalmopathy. The CDR3 loop reads CASSPLVVAGARDTQYF. The CDR3 nucleotides are TGTGCCAGCAGCCCCTTAGTTGTAGCGGGGGCCCGGGATACGCAGTATTTT.